The 6 T cell receptor beta chains below were found in one sample sequenced in a study of T cell responses to AZD1222 COVID-19 vaccine. The protocol was immunoSEQ multiplex PCR, while the TCRdb copy is restricted to in-frame clones and leaves out a portion. The sample has some 180,000 clones, roughly 90% seen once. The input for sequencing was peripheral blood, taken on day 0 of AZD1222 vaccination. These receptors were collected from an adult in good health.

The V gene is TRBV18, the J gene TRBJ2-1, with 9 bases aligning to TRBD1. Germline V gene lookup returns CDR1 KGHSH and CDR2 LQKENI. V gave up 5 bases and J gave up 9 bases; unmatched junction bases: 14. CDR3 length: 16 residues. The CDR3 nucleotides are TGTGCCAGCTCAATGGTAGGGACAGGGCCGCCCATTGAGCAGTTCTTC. Translated: CASSMVGTGPPIEQFF.

The chain employs TRBV4-1 and TRBJ2-5; D not resolved. CDR1 and CDR2 (germline): MGHRA, YSYEKL. This CDR3 comprises 15 residues. The germline V and J ends were trimmed by 1 base and 2 bases, with 11 bases remaining between them. Written as DNA, the CDR3 is TGCGCCAGCAGCCAAGGGGCAGCGCTGCAAGAGACCCAGTACTTC. It translates to CASSQGAALQETQYF.

V gene TRBV19 combines with J gene TRBJ2-7, with 9 bases that match TRBD1. Per germline, CDR1 LNHDA and CDR2 SQIVND (reference sequence). Trimming at V came to 6 bases and at J to 1 base, leaving 7 bases not matched to a gene. This CDR3 has 15 residues. DNA of the CDR3: TGTGCCAGTAGCCGGGACAGGGAGGAATCCTACGAGCAGTACTTC. Protein: CASSRDREESYEQYF.

V gene TRBV5-1 combines with J gene TRBJ2-7, with 7 bases aligning to TRBD1. The CDR3 contains 16 residues. Germline CDR1 and CDR2: SGHRS and YFSETQ. The ends lost 5 bases at V and 2 bases at J; junction bases unmatched: 13. The CDR3 DNA is TGCGCCAGCAGACAGTCATCGACAGGGTTTCCCTACGAGCAGTACTTC. Translation: CASRQSSTGFPYEQYF.

This clone was seen only once. The J gene is TRBJ1-5, the V gene TRBV12-5; TRBD1 is a possible D gene (6 bases). Trimming cost V 5 bases and J 2 bases, with 10 bases left between them. There are 14 residues in the CDR3. CDR1 LGHNT and CDR2 FRNRAP come from the germline V gene. The CDR3 loop reads CASGHRVGNQPQHF. DNA for the CDR3: TGTGCTAGTGGTCACAGGGTTGGCAATCAGCCCCAGCATTTT.

This clone was recorded once. This chain connects TRBV6-6 to TRBJ1-2; D unclear. V was cut by 7 bases and J by 4 bases, with 13 bases left in between. The germline gives CDR1 MNHNY, CDR2 SVGAGI (reference sequence). CDR3 length equals 13 residues. This CDR3 reads CASTPGIGYGYTF. The DNA of the CDR3 is TGTGCCAGCACCCCAGGCATCGGCTATGGCTACACCTTC.